Listed here is a single T cell receptor (beta chain). Profiled with immunoSEQ multiplex PCR; TCRdb holds only in-frame clones, not every one. The data hold around 100,000 clones, with approximately 80% observed a single time. This sample was taken from a study of blood T cell repertoires in COVID-19. Study-wide context: COVID-19 samples, acute and convalescent, were from the United States, Italy and Spain. Sample material is recorded as cDNA or gDNA derived from T cells, B-cell-depleted T cells, or PBMCs.

J was trimmed by 3 bases and V by 0 bases; bases with no gene match: 9. The CDR3 spans 18 residues. The germline CDR1 and CDR2 sequences are ENHRY and SYGVKD. The J gene is TRBJ2-7, the V gene TRBV10-3; 12 bases fit TRBD2. Sequenced input: peripheral blood. This clonotype was obtained from a man aged 70-80 years with active or convalescent COVID-19. CDR3 amino acids: CAISESGTSGLANYEQYF. The DNA of the CDR3 is TGTGCCATCAGTGAGTCGGGGACTAGCGGGCTGGCCAACTACGAGCAGTACTTC.